This T cell receptor beta chain was sequenced for a study of early T cells in non-severe SARS-CoV-2 infection (dated by TCRdb to about 2021). For the wider study: TCR sequencing used bulk RNA from unsorted whole blood, so alpha and beta chains could not be paired.

The full study reports these points: Matching against VDJdb was skewed toward anti-spike CD8 responses, likely underestimated virus-specific expansions, and missed private and CD4 specificities.

Library preparation employed 5' RACE. Data came from a NextSeq 500. In the TCR library protocol, unique molecular identifiers were attached to individual cDNA molecules to correct for PCR bias and sequencing error. Both TCR alpha and beta chains were sequenced, and tight co-correlation was observed between alpha and beta sequence abundances in each sample. As for the authors' bioinformatics: Decombinator V4 was used to annotate TCR sequences for V gene, J gene and CDR3. Expanded TCRs were defined as changing significantly between any two time points under a Poisson model with p below 0.0001. TCR abundances were normalised to the total number of TCRs sequenced in each sample and reported as counts per million. VDJdb, accessed on 1 November 2021, was searched for TCRs annotated for CMV, EBV and SARS-CoV-2, and TCRs annotated for more than one antigen were excluded. In TCRdb, the public reads were trimmed at Q25 with fastp and aligned with MiXCR, with productive beta chains retained. For every CDR3 protein sequence, its rows merge into one entry that carries the most common genes and DNA. The V and J calls and clone size come from TCRdb's table, not from the authors' own analysis. The table for this sample lists more than 25,000 distinct CDR3 sequences; roughly 4.7% of them were counted only once. Around 6% of the sample goes to the ten largest clones.

This was a case-control study nested in a cohort of healthcare workers in London, UK, who had nasopharyngeal swab PCR tests and blood samples taken every week. Healthcare workers were recruited during the week of the UK lockdown, between 23 and 31 March 2020, and followed weekly for up to 16 weeks. This clonotype turned up a few times. What antigen it recognizes has not been identified. The sample holds no much larger clone one base away, and base qualities are not on file. The sample comprised whole blood. This sequence originates from an adult who was a healthcare worker with PCR-confirmed SARS-CoV-2 infection or an uninfected control (not recorded which).

The nucleotide sequence is TGTGCCAGCAGCTCCCAGACCCGGACAGGGAGTCAGATGTACTTC. It encodes CASSSQTRTGSQMYF. This chain joins TRBV7-2 to TRBJ2-5; 8 middle bases align to TRBD1. At the junction V is shortened by 4 bases and J by 13 bases; bases outside the gene matches: 17. Including the terminal cysteine and phenylalanine, the CDR3 comprises 15 residues. The read is trimmed to its CDR3 DNA, 45 bases read in frame from base 1. The germline V gene provides CDR1 SGHTA and CDR2 FQGNSA.